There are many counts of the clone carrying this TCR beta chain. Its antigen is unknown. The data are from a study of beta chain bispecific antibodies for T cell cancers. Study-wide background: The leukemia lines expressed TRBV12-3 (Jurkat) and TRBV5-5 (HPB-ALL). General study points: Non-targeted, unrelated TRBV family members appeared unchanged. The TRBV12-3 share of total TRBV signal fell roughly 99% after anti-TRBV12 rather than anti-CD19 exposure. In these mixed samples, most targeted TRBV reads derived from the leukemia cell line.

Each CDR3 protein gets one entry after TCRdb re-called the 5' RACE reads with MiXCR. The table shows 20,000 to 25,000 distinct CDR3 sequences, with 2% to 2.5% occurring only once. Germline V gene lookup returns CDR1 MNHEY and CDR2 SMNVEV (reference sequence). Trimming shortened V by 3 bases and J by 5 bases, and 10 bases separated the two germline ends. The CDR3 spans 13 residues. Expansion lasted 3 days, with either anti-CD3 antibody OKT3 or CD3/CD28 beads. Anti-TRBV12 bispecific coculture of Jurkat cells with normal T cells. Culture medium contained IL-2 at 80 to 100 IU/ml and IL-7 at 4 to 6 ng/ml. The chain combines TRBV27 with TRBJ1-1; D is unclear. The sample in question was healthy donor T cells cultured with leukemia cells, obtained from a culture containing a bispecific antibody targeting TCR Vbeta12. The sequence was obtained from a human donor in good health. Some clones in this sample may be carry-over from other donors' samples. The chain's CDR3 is CASSLVAGTEAFF. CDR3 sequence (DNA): TGTGCCAGCAGTTTGGTCGCGGGTACTGAAGCTTTCTTT.